This entry is about one T cell receptor beta chain. The antigen is not known. The data derive from a study of CXCR3-negative and CXCR3-positive naive CD8 T cells. The CDR3 is 12 residues long. The V gene's germline CDR1 is SGHDN and CDR2 FVKESK. Study findings and constraints: CXCR3-expressing naive cells carried TRB CDR3s more hydrophobic than those of CXCR3-negative naive cells.

The TRB libraries of cDNA were built by UMI-labeled 5' RACE. Using the 5' RACE reads, TCRdb records one entry per CDR3 protein without DNA. The table gives over 100,000 distinct CDR3 sequences; the top ten clones make up 0.35% to 0.4% of it. The chain carries TRBV14 and TRBJ2-1. This TCR was recovered from a human donor in good health. Some clones in this sample may be carry-over from other donors' samples. The sequenced sample consisted of naive CXCR3+ CD8+ T cells from blood. Subset specified: CD45RO-CCR7+CD27+CD95- naive CD8+ T cells expressing CXCR3 (TNR3+). The CDR3 region is CSSSETSVLQFF. Combining the CDR3 with reference TRBV14 and TRBJ2-1 gives the whole variable domain EAGVTQFPSHSVIEKGQTVTLRCDPISGHDNLYWYRRVMGKEIKFLLHFVKESKQDESGMPNNRFLAERTGGTYSTLKVQPAELEDSGVYFCSSSETSVLQFFGPGTRLTVL.